Sequencing of this T cell receptor beta chain was carried out in a study of read filtering for tumor transcriptome and immune sequencing. Study details: IR-seq gave about 3.5 to 10.27 million TCR reads per sample; RNA-seq gave roughly 80 to 1273.

The V gene's germline CDR1 is SQVTM and CDR2 ANQGSEA. CDR3 length: 11 amino acids. Trimming stripped 6 bases from V and 9 bases from J, with 12 bases between. Broader study findings: Sorted CD138-negative bone marrow cells were not purified T cells. Dropping single-read clonotypes raised IR-seq and RNA-seq shared-clonotype correlation. Single-read clonotypes: about 81.9% of IR-seq clonotypes (approximately 4% of reads), 74.6% of RNA-seq clonotypes (44.6% of reads).

This clonotype was picked up a small number of times. Its antigen remains unidentified. This library used approximately 370 ng RNA and molecular barcoded adaptors spanning alpha/delta and beta/gamma chains. Via MiXCR, TCRdb re-called the reads, giving one row per CDR3 protein. The table lists over 15,000 distinct CDR3 sequences, approximately 20% of them singletons. Sequencing was done on a sample of a population of CD138-negative cells sorted from bone marrow. The chain has TRBV29-1 and TRBJ2-1; D unresolved. This TCR derives from a donor older than 35 with multiple myeloma. CDR3 amino acids: CSVGVLGEQFF. As DNA, the CDR3 is TGCAGCGTCGGTGTTCTGGGTGAGCAGTTCTTC.